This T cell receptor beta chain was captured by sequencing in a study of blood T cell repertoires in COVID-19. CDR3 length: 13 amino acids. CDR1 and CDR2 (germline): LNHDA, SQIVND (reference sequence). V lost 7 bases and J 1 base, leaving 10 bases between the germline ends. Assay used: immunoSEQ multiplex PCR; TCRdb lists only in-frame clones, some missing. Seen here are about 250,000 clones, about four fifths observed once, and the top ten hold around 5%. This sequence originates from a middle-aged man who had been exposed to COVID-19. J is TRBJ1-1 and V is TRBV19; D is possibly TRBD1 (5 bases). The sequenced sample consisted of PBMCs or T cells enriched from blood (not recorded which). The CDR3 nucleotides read TGTGCCAGTAACCTGGACACGAACACTGAAGCTTTCTTT. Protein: CASNLDTNTEAFF.